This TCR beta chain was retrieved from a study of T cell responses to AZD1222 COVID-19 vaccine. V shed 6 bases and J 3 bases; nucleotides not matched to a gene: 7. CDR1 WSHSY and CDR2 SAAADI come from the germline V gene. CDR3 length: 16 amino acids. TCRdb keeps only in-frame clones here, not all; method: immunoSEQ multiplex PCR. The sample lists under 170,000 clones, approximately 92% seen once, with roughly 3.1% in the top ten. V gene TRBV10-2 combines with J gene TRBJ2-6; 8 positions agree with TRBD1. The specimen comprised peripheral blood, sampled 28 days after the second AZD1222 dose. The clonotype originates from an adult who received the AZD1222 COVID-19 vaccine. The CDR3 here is CASSTDRVNGANVLTF. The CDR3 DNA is TGCGCCAGCAGCACGGACAGGGTTAATGGGGCCAACGTCCTGACTTTC.